The 9 T cell receptor beta chains in this list originate from one sample, sequenced in a study of blood T cell repertoires in COVID-19. Repertoires were generated with immunoSEQ multiplex PCR, while TCRdb's copy carries only in-frame clones and drops some. The sample records roughly 300,000 clones, 85% to 90% being singletons. The source material was peripheral blood. The receptors stem from a woman aged 30 to 39 with COVID-19, enrolled during active disease.

The chain recombines TRBV4-3 with TRBJ2-3; D perhaps matches TRBD1 (6 bases). Germline V gene sequence: CDR1 LGHNA, CDR2 YSLEER. The CDR3 has 17 amino acids. The germline V and J ends were trimmed by 3 bases and 1 base, with 17 bases remaining between them. The CDR3 nucleotides are TGCGCCAGCAGCCAGGGGGCCACTTTCCGGGGCACAGATACGCAGTATTTT. Its protein product is CASSQGATFRGTDTQYF.

The rearrangement uses TRBV28 and TRBJ1-1; D is possibly TRBD1 (6 bases). Germline CDR1 reads MDHEN; CDR2 reads SYDVKM. The CDR3 is 14 residues long. Trimming removed 6 bases from V and 5 bases from J, with 16 bases in between. CDR3 region: CASSLRGKGTEAFF. The DNA of the CDR3 is TGTGCCAGCAGCCTCAGGGGTAAGGGGACTGAAGCTTTCTTT.

This chain joins TRBV19 and TRBJ1-6; 8 positions match TRBD1. V lost 4 bases to trimming and J lost 11 bases; unmatched junction nucleotides: 7. CDR1 is LNHDA, CDR2 SQIVND, per germline (reference sequence). There are 14 residues in the CDR3. CDR3 nucleotide sequence: TGTGCCAGTAGTACCCTCCGGGACAGGCCACCCCTCCACTTT. This gives the protein CASSTLRDRPPLHF.

The chain carries TRBV7-2 and TRBJ2-5; a weak D match, TRBD1 (5 bases). Germline CDR1 SGHTA, CDR2 FQGNSA. The CDR3 spans 13 residues. The V and J ends lost 3 bases and 2 bases respectively, with 7 bases between them. CDR3 loop: CASSLGPQETQYF. The CDR3 nucleotides read TGTGCCAGCAGCTTGGGGCCTCAAGAGACCCAGTACTTC. Drawing the rest from reference TRBV7-2 and TRBJ2-5, the complete variable domain is GAGVSQSPSNKVTEKGKDVELRCDPISGHTALYWYRQSLGQGLEFLIYFQGNSAPDKSGLPSDRFSAERTGGSVSTLTIQRTQQEDSAVYLCASSLGPQETQYFGPGTRLLVL.

The gene calls are TRBV27 and TRBJ2-7, with 11 positions matching TRBD1. V was pared by 6 bases and J by 6 bases, with 25 bases of the junction left unmatched. CDR3 length: 20 amino acids. Per the germline V gene, CDR1 is MNHEY and CDR2 is SMNVEV (reference sequence). CDR3 in DNA: TGTGCCAGCAGACCCCCGGACAGGGGGCGCATGGGTGGGCGGAAGGCCGAGCAGTACTTC. Protein: CASRPPDRGRMGGRKAEQYF.

This clone was counted a few times. The rearrangement links TRBV20-1 to TRBJ1-4; no firm D call. Trimming pared 3 bases from V and 6 bases from J, leaving 20 bases between. The CDR3 runs to 16 residues. CDR1 DFQATT and CDR2 SNEGSKA come from the germline V gene (reference sequence). The CDR3 nucleotides are TGCAGTGCTAGTATAATGGTTCGGGGAGGAGATGAAAAACTGTTTTTT. Translating it yields CSASIMVRGGDEKLFF.

The rearrangement joins TRBV6-5 to TRBJ1-4; weak D call: TRBD1 (5 bases). The germline V gene encodes CDR1 MNHEY and CDR2 SVGAGI. The ends were cut back, 2 bases at V and 5 bases at J, with 12 bases in the middle. This CDR3 contains 15 residues. The CDR3 loop is CASSYGGSRNEKLFF. Written as DNA, the CDR3 is TGTGCCAGCAGTTACGGGGGGAGTAGGAATGAAAAACTGTTTTTT.

The genes are TRBV19 and TRBJ1-1, with D perhaps matching TRBD1 (6 bases). Germline values: CDR1 LNHDA, CDR2 SQIVND (reference sequence). The CDR3 has 13 residues. V was pared by 9 bases and J by 0 bases, with 11 bases between. The CDR3, as DNA: TGTGCCAGCAAAGGACAGTTGAACACTGAAGCTTTCTTT. Translation gives CASKGQLNTEAFF.

This rearrangement joins TRBV6-6 to TRBJ1-4; D is perhaps TRBD1 (6 bases). V gave up 6 bases and J gave up 3 bases, with 14 bases separating them. Looked up from germline, CDR1 is MNHNY and CDR2 is SVGAGI (reference sequence). There are 15 residues in the CDR3. CDR3 sequence: CASRDRGAANEKLFF. The CDR3 DNA is TGTGCCAGCAGGGACCGGGGGGCGGCTAATGAAAAACTGTTTTTT.